This entry lists 2 T cell receptor beta chains sequenced from one sample in a study of OX40 agonist ivuxolimab in advanced cancers. TCRdb keeps only in-frame clones here, not all; method: immunoSEQ multiplex PCR. The data contain some 46,000 clones, around 86% of them singletons. The sequences come from CD4+ or CD8+ T cells sorted from blood, collected in a trial of the OX40 agonist ivuxolimab. The origin of the receptors is an adult with an advanced solid tumor such as melanoma, head and neck, liver or kidney cancer.

The V call is TRBV11-3, the J call TRBJ2-2; tentatively, D is TRBD1 (5 bases). V lost 1 base and J lost 6, with 12 bases in between. CDR1 and CDR2 from the germline V gene are SGHNT and YENEEA. The CDR3 has 15 amino acids. CDR3 protein: CASSLGSQGAGELFF. CDR3 sequence (DNA): TGTGCCAGCAGCTTAGGAAGTCAAGGGGCCGGGGAGCTGTTTTTT.

V gene TRBV7-2 combines with J gene TRBJ2-1; 9 positions match TRBD2. The CDR3 extends over 16 amino acids. The junction had 6 bases not matched to a gene; V was cut back by 1 base and J by 5 bases. Germline V gene lookup returns CDR1 SGHTA and CDR2 FQGNSA. CDR3 residues: CASSLVRGRGDNEQFF. CDR3 nucleotide sequence: TGTGCCAGCAGCTTAGTCCGCGGGAGGGGAGACAATGAGCAGTTCTTC.